A selection of T cell receptor beta chains follows, all from one sample in a study of blood T cell repertoires in COVID-19. This table comes from immunoSEQ multiplex PCR, and its TCRdb copy is limited to in-frame clones, with some not included. The data hold over 150,000 clones, with around 80% observed a single time. Sequenced material: PBMCs or T cells enriched from blood (not recorded which). These receptors were obtained from an older woman who had recovered from COVID-19. Each CDR3 is given with its conserved first and last residue. A D gene is named only where the DNA matches it firmly. Clone size appears in some rows only: once, few, many, or a class for an expanded clone.

D	length	V	size	J	CDR3	DNA
.	14	TRBV19	.	TRBJ1-2	CASRPGIGNYGYTF	TGTGCCAGTAGACCAGGGATTGGGAACTATGGCTACACCTTC
.	14	TRBV5-5	.	TRBJ2-1	CASSLGTLRDEQFF	TGTGCCAGCAGCTTGGGCACCCTGAGGGATGAGCAGTTCTTC
.	16	TRBV3-1/TRBV3-2	once	TRBJ1-2	CASSQEGRDIGDGYTF	TGTGCCAGCAGCCAAGAGGGCAGGGACATCGGTGATGGCTACACCTTC
.	13	TRBV6-2/TRBV6-3	.	TRBJ2-3	CASSLGLSDTQYF	TGTGCCAGCAGCCTAGGACTGTCTGATACGCAGTATTTT
.	16	TRBV12-5	once	TRBJ1-3	CASAEPSGGTGNTIYF	TGTGCTAGTGCCGAACCGTCGGGAGGGACTGGAAACACCATATATTTT
TRBD1	15	TRBV5-4	.	TRBJ1-1	CASSLGQGGSTEAFF	TGTGCCAGCAGCTTGGGACAGGGGGGGAGCACTGAAGCTTTCTTT
TRBD1	12	TRBV6-1	.	TRBJ2-7	CASRRQGSEQYF	TGTGCCAGCAGAAGACAGGGCTCCGAGCAGTACTTC
.	13	TRBV19	.	TRBJ2-7	CASSPRGSYEQYF	TGTGCCAGTAGTCCCAGGGGTAGTTACGAGCAGTACTTC
TRBD1	16	TRBV7-3	.	TRBJ1-2	CASSPKGDRTNYGYTF	TGTGCCAGCAGCCCCAAGGGGGACAGGACTAACTATGGCTACACCTTC
TRBD1	16	TRBV7-9	.	TRBJ1-6	CASSPRDRGHNSPLHF	TGTGCCAGCAGCCCGAGAGACAGGGGCCATAATTCACCCCTCCACTTT
.	16	TRBV5-6	.	TRBJ1-2	CASSTLDSFANYGYTF	TGTGCCAGCAGCACCTTAGACAGTTTCGCTAACTATGGCTACACCTTC
TRBD1	17	TRBV12-5	.	TRBJ1-1	CASGLAPTGALNTEAFF	TGTGCTAGTGGTTTGGCGCCGACAGGGGCCTTGAACACTGAAGCTTTCTTT
TRBD2	16	TRBV5-1	.	TRBJ2-5	CASSLDPRGDQETQYF	TGCGCCAGCAGCTTGGACCCGCGGGGGGACCAAGAGACCCAGTACTTC
TRBD2	14	TRBV10-3	.	TRBJ2-1	CAITSAGAYNEQFF	TGTGCCATCACCTCAGCGGGGGCCTACAATGAGCAGTTCTTC
.	16	TRBV7-2	.	TRBJ2-3	CASSRGQAPAEDTQYF	TGTGCCAGCAGCCGCGGGCAAGCGCCTGCCGAGGATACGCAGTATTTT
.	14	TRBV29-1	.	TRBJ2-1	CSVVRQGIYNEQFF	TGCAGCGTTGTGAGGCAGGGAATCTACAATGAGCAGTTCTTC
.	13	TRBV6-5	.	TRBJ1-1	CASSIGQATEAFF	TGTGCCAGCAGTATCGGACAAGCCACTGAAGCTTTCTTT
TRBD2	14	TRBV5-1	few	TRBJ2-7	CASSLGDYPYEQYF	TGCGCCAGCAGCTTGGGGGACTACCCCTACGAGCAGTACTTC
TRBD2	15	TRBV7-2	few	TRBJ2-5	CASSLAQVAGGTQYF	TGTGCCAGCAGCTTAGCGCAAGTAGCGGGGGGGACCCAGTACTTC
TRBD2	14	TRBV20-1	once	TRBJ2-1	CSASEAGAYNEQFF	TGCAGTGCGAGTGAAGCGGGGGCCTACAATGAGCAGTTCTTC
TRBD1	16	TRBV14	.	TRBJ1-2	CASSQARSGGNYGYTF	TGTGCCAGCAGCCAAGCCCGGTCAGGGGGGAACTATGGCTACACCTTC
TRBD1	15	TRBV18	.	TRBJ1-2	CASSPTGGENYGYTF	TGTGCCAGCTCACCAACAGGGGGGGAAAACTATGGCTACACCTTC
.	14	TRBV27	.	TRBJ1-2	CASSPRDLGYGYTF	TGTGCCAGCAGTCCGCGGGACTTGGGCTATGGCTACACCTTC
TRBD1	15	TRBV5-5	.	TRBJ2-1	CASSFWGQMDNEQFF	TGTGCCAGCAGCTTTTGGGGACAGATGGACAATGAGCAGTTCTTC
TRBD2	18	TRBV3-1/TRBV3-2	.	TRBJ2-5	CASSPRLAGDPYQETQYF	TGTGCCAGCAGCCCTCGACTAGCGGGGGACCCGTACCAAGAGACCCAGTACTTC
.	18	TRBV5-6	.	TRBJ2-5	CASSYEGAGVWYQETQYF	TGTGCCAGCAGCTACGAAGGGGCAGGCGTTTGGTACCAAGAGACCCAGTACTTC
TRBD1	16	TRBV7-8	few	TRBJ1-5	CASSTASRGGGQPQHF	TGTGCCAGCAGCACAGCCAGTCGAGGGGGCGGTCAGCCCCAGCATTTT
.	12	TRBV2	.	TRBJ2-5	CASSGQGETQYF	TGTGCCAGCAGTGGGCAGGGGGAGACCCAGTACTTC
TRBD2	16	TRBV9	.	TRBJ2-5	CASSVAPGGRRETQYF	TGTGCCAGCAGCGTAGCCCCGGGGGGACGACGGGAGACCCAGTACTTC
.	12	TRBV29-1	.	TRBJ1-2	CSVDRTSYGYTF	TGCAGCGTTGATCGGACATCCTATGGCTACACCTTC
TRBD1	13	TRBV6-5	.	TRBJ1-2	CASRLQGAYGYTF	TGTGCCAGCAGGCTTCAGGGGGCCTATGGCTACACCTTC